This T cell receptor (beta chain) came from a study of a mutant IDH1 vaccine in newly diagnosed glioma. This CDR3 spans 15 amino acids. V trimming: 2 bases; J trimming: 5 bases; junction bases outside the gene matches: 5. Germline loops: CDR1 SNHLY, CDR2 FYNNEI. Data came from immunoSEQ multiplex PCR; TCRdb stores just in-frame clones and leaves some out. The sample records over 55,000 clones, about 81% being singletons. The sample's time point: week 23, last vaccination. The study gave 300 ug of mutant IDH1 20-mer peptide per vaccine dose, with topical imiquimod. A word on this clone: The target antigen is unknown.

The V gene is TRBV2, the J gene TRBJ1-5; 8 positions agree with TRBD1. The sequence came from a woman in her thirties or forties with glioma. Some clones in this sample may be carry-over from other donors' samples. Source: PBMCs, taken from a glioma patient whose treatment included an IDH1 peptide vaccine. The CDR3 nucleotides read TGTGCCAGCAGTGAAAATACAGGGGGTTATCAGCCCCAGCATTTT. Translation: CASSENTGGYQPQHF.